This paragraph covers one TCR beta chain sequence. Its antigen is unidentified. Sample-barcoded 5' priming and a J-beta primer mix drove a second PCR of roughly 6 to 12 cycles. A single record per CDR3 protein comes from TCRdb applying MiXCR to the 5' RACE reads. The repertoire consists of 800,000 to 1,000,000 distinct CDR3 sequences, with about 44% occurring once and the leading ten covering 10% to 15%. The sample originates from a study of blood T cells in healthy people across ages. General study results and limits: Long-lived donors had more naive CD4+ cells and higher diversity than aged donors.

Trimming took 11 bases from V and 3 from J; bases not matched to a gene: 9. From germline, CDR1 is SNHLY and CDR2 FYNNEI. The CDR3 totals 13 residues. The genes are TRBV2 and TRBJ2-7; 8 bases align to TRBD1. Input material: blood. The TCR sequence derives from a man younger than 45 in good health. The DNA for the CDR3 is TGTGCCGCAAGAGGGGGGACAGGCTACGAGCAGTACTTC. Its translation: CAARGGTGYEQYF.